This T cell receptor beta chain was identified in a study of cytomegalovirus exposure and HLA in healthy donors. Study summary: In an earlier analysis, approximately 120 million unique TCR beta sequences were found from 200 million or so T cells.

Study-wide points: Reported performance of the classifier showed diagnosis of cytomegalovirus status with high specificity and sensitivity.

As concerns this clone: Its specificity is not known.

Vbeta (60) and Jbeta (13) primers were used in the PCR. Here immunoSEQ multiplex PCR was the method, and the copy in TCRdb shows in-frame clones only, minus some. Of under 200,000 clones in the sample, around 68% were seen once. Regarding donors, all were healthy bone marrow donors. This CDR3 has 14 residues. V shed 2 bases and J shed 0 bases, with 7 bases lying between them. Germline CDR1 and CDR2: MNHNS and SASEGT. Source material: PBMCs. The sequence was obtained from a man in his forties or fifties in good health and CMV-seronegative. J is TRBJ2-5 and V is TRBV6-1; D is uncertain. The CDR3 loop reads CASSELFYQETQYF. The CDR3 nucleotides are TGTGCCAGCAGTGAATTGTTCTACCAAGAGACCCAGTACTTC.